The next 21 T cell receptor beta chains were all read from a single sample in a study of blood T cell repertoires in COVID-19. Here immunoSEQ multiplex PCR was the method, and the copy in TCRdb shows in-frame clones only, minus some. Of more than 200,000 clones in the sample, 80% to 90% were seen once. The sample consisted of PBMCs or T cells enriched from blood (not recorded which). The receptors were gathered from a man aged 40-49 years who had recovered from COVID-19.

A few counts support this clone. Other DNA sequences of this sample code for an identical CDR3. The chain carries TRBV5-4 and TRBJ2-2, with a possible D match to TRBD2 (5 bases). The length of the CDR3 is 13 residues. From germline, CDR1 is SGHNT and CDR2 YYREEE (reference sequence). Trimming took 0 bases from V and 7 from J, leaving 7 bases between them. The CDR3 DNA reads TGTGCCAGCAGCTTGGCCGGGGACGGGGAGCTGTTTTTT. Translating it yields CASSLAGDGELFF.

This chain uses TRBV5-6 with TRBJ2-5; 7 bases agree with TRBD1. V lost 0 bases to trimming and J lost 5 bases; unmatched junction nucleotides: 7. CDR3 length: 15 residues. Germline V gene sequence: CDR1 SGHDT, CDR2 YYEEEE. The CDR3 DNA is TGTGCCAGCAGCTTGGACAGGGGTTGGGGTGAGACCCAGTACTTC. Encoded protein: CASSLDRGWGETQYF.

The chain links TRBV7-2 to TRBJ1-2; 7 nucleotides match TRBD1. With V trimmed by 5 bases and J by 4 bases, 10 bases remained unmatched. Per the germline V gene, CDR1 is SGHTA and CDR2 is FQGNSA. There are 15 residues in the CDR3. In nucleotides, the CDR3 is TGTGCCAGCAGCCCCACGGACAGGACGGGCTATGGCTACACCTTC. Protein product: CASSPTDRTGYGYTF.

The CDR3 DNA reads TGTGCCAGCAGCTTAGGAGGCCCCGGCACTGAAGCTTTCTTT. This translates into CASSLGGPGTEAFF. The chain combines TRBV7-9 with TRBJ1-1; no firm D call. Trimming took off 1 base at V and 4 bases at J, with 10 bases between the two ends. CDR3 length: 14 amino acids. Germline V gene data show CDR1 as SEHNR and CDR2 as FQNEAQ (reference sequence).

The chain has TRBV27 and TRBJ1-1; 9 bases align to TRBD1. This CDR3 is built from 16 residues. Germline V gene data show CDR1 as MNHEY and CDR2 as SMNVEV (reference sequence). V gave up 1 base and J gave up 2 bases; unmatched junction bases: 5. CDR3 DNA sequence: TGTGCCAGCAGTTTATTGGGACAGGGAACAAACACTGAAGCTTTCTTT. Translating it yields CASSLLGQGTNTEAFF.

A few counts support this clone. The chain recombines TRBV19 with TRBJ1-5; 8 nucleotides agree with TRBD1. Unmatched junction bases numbered 9, after V lost 5 bases and J lost 9 bases. Germline V gives CDR1 LNHDA, CDR2 SQIVND (reference sequence). CDR3 size: 14 residues. The CDR3 loop reads CASSSGTGGLPQHF. CDR3 DNA sequence: TGTGCCAGTAGTTCTGGGACAGGTGGCTTGCCCCAGCATTTT.

The chain carries TRBV2 and TRBJ1-1, with D maybe TRBD1 (5 bases). The CDR3 runs to 15 residues. The germline V and J ends were trimmed by 2 bases and 4 bases, with 14 bases remaining between them. Germline V lookup: CDR1 SNHLY, CDR2 FYNNEI. CDR3 nucleotide sequence: TGTGCCAGCAGTGAACGGGCCGCCGGGGGCACTGAAGCTTTCTTT. Protein product: CASSERAAGGTEAFF.

The V gene is TRBV29-1, the J gene TRBJ2-4; 8 positions agree with TRBD2. CDR3 length equals 17 residues. CDR1 and CDR2 (germline): SQVTM, ANQGSEA. V shed 4 bases and J 1 base; nucleotides not matched to a gene: 12. The CDR3 DNA sequence: TGCAGCGTTGCTATCGGGAGGGCCCGTTCGGCCAAAAACATTCAGTACTTC. Amino acid sequence: CSVAIGRARSAKNIQYF.

This clone was counted only a few times. The J gene is TRBJ2-1, the V gene TRBV19, with D possibly matching TRBD2 (6 bases). CDR3 length equals 16 residues. V was clipped by 6 bases and J by 2 bases, with 17 bases between them. From germline, CDR1 is LNHDA and CDR2 SQIVND (reference sequence). The CDR3 DNA sequence: TGTGCCAGTAGCCCCCTCCTGGCGGGGACCTACAATGAGCAGTTCTTC. This gives the protein CASSPLLAGTYNEQFF.

The CDR3 region has the DNA TGTGCCAGCAGTGACTGGCAGGGAAATACTAACTATGGCTACACCTTC. Amino acids: CASSDWQGNTNYGYTF. The rearrangement joins TRBV6-1 to TRBJ1-2; possible D gene TRBD1, 5 bases. In germline, CDR1 is MNHNS, CDR2 SASEGT. This CDR3 comprises 16 residues. Trimming took 3 bases from V and 0 from J, leaving 14 bases between them.

The chain links TRBV5-6 to TRBJ1-1; D is undetermined. Germline CDR1 SGHDT, CDR2 YYEEEE. V was pared by 4 bases and J by 6 bases, with 13 bases between. The CDR3 length is 13 residues. The DNA for the CDR3 is TGTGCCAGCAGCCCCCCTCTCAGGTCTGAAGCTTTCTTT. Residues: CASSPPLRSEAFF.

V gene TRBV19 combines with J gene TRBJ2-3, with 8 nucleotides matching TRBD1. Germline lookup yields CDR1 LNHDA and CDR2 SQIVND (reference sequence). V lost 6 bases and J lost 0; bases outside the gene matches: 2. This CDR3 has 14 amino acids. The CDR3 reads CASSGQGSTDTQYF. The CDR3 nucleotides are TGTGCCAGTAGCGGACAGGGTAGCACAGATACGCAGTATTTT.

This clone has only one observation. The gene calls are TRBV30 and TRBJ2-1; the match to TRBD2 covers 15 bases. Germline CDR1 reads GTSNPN; CDR2 reads SVGIG (reference sequence). The trim removed 2 bases at V and 5 bases at J, leaving 4 bases unmatched. CDR3 length: 16 amino acids. The CDR3 nucleotides read TGTGCCTGGAGTCTGGGACTAGCGGGGGGTCACAATGAGCAGTTCTTC. It translates to CAWSLGLAGGHNEQFF.

This chain links TRBV5-1 with TRBJ2-1; the D gene is possibly TRBD2 (6 bases). Germline CDR1 is SGHRS and CDR2 is YFSETQ. The CDR3 extends over 13 amino acids. Trimming shortened V by 4 bases and J by 5 bases, and 10 bases separated the two germline ends. The CDR3 region has the DNA TGCGCCAGCAGCGTGGGGACTGACAATGAGCAGTTCTTC. Translated, it gives CASSVGTDNEQFF.

The chain uses TRBV19 and TRBJ1-5; D unclear. V was shortened by 4 bases and J by 6 bases, with 16 bases between the two germline ends. Per germline, CDR1 LNHDA and CDR2 SQIVND (reference sequence). CDR3 size: 15 residues. CDR3 coding DNA: TGTGCCAGTAGTAATTTGGGCCTGGTCGGTCAGCCCCAGCATTTT. Its translation is CASSNLGLVGQPQHF.

Only a few counts were recorded for this clone. The chain recombines TRBV29-1 with TRBJ1-1; no firm D call. Germline values: CDR1 SQVTM, CDR2 ANQGSEA. Between the trimmed V and J ends, which lost 3 bases and 0 bases, there was a span of 14 bases. CDR3 length equals 15 residues. As DNA, the CDR3 is TGCAGCGTTGAGGATAGGGAGCGGATGAACACTGAAGCTTTCTTT. Amino acid sequence: CSVEDRERMNTEAFF.

The genes are TRBV4-2 and TRBJ1-2; 7 bases line up with TRBD1. V lost 8 bases, J lost 4 bases, and 16 bases stayed unmatched. Germline loops: CDR1 LGHNA, CDR2 YNFKEQ. The CDR3 is 16 residues long. In nucleotides, the CDR3 is TGTGCCAGCGCCAACATGGACAGGTACGGGGGCTATGGCTACACCTTC. Residues: CASANMDRYGGYGYTF.

This chain connects TRBV5-1 to TRBJ2-1; D might be TRBD1 (5 bases). Germline V gene sequence: CDR1 SGHRS, CDR2 YFSETQ. V was shortened by 1 base and J by 7 bases, with 15 bases between the two germline ends. The CDR3 loop spans 15 amino acids. The CDR3 reads CASSLFPGPTNEQFF. The CDR3 nucleotides are TGCGCCAGCAGCTTGTTCCCAGGGCCCACGAATGAGCAGTTCTTC.

This chain uses TRBV10-3 with TRBJ1-2; 8 bases are shared with TRBD1. The CDR3 runs 14 residues. V dropped 3 bases and J dropped 8; count of bases not matched to a gene: 8. Looked up from germline, CDR1 is ENHRY and CDR2 is SYGVKD. The CDR3 region is CAISEGQGARGYTF. The CDR3 nucleotides are TGTGCCATCAGTGAAGGTCAGGGGGCGCGGGGCTACACCTTC.

In its sample, this clone was seen once. The rearrangement uses TRBV5-1 and TRBJ2-2, with 13 bases that match TRBD2. The trim removed 5 bases at V and 0 bases at J, leaving 19 bases unmatched. Germline V gene sequence: CDR1 SGHRS, CDR2 YFSETQ. CDR3 length: 22 amino acids. Here the CDR3 reads CASRHPQTRLAGGRANTGELFF. The CDR3 DNA reads as TGCGCCAGCAGACATCCTCAGACAAGACTAGCGGGGGGCCGTGCGAACACCGGGGAGCTGTTTTTT.

This rearrangement joins TRBV6-5 to TRBJ2-5; the D gene is possibly TRBD2 (5 bases). Germline V CDR1 and CDR2: MNHEY, SVGAGI. Trimming pared 7 bases from V and 5 bases from J, leaving 14 bases between. The CDR3 has 13 amino acids. This CDR3 reads CASTGSSWETQYF. For the CDR3, the DNA is TGTGCCAGCACGGGGAGTTCCTGGGAGACCCAGTACTTC.